This entry lists 4 T cell receptor beta chains sequenced from one sample in a study of blood T cells in healthy people across ages. The use of a sample-barcoded 5' primer and a J-beta primer mix characterized a second PCR of roughly 7 to 12 cycles. TCRdb fed the 5' RACE reads into MiXCR, producing one record per CDR3 protein. In the table there are 500,000 to 700,000 distinct CDR3 sequences, approximately 30% of which are singletons. Sequencing was carried out using blood. All receptors derive from a woman older than 75 in good health.

Of note for this clonotype: A junction boundary mismatches the germline segment, possibly from a read error. CDR3 region: CASSLTSGGYNERYF. CDR3 in DNA: TGTGCCAGCAGCCTAACTAGCGGGGGTTACAATGAGCGGTACTTC. V usage is TRBV7-9 and J usage is TRBJ2-7; 11 positions match TRBD2. The CDR3 extends over 15 amino acids. Germline lookup yields CDR1 SEHNR and CDR2 FQNEAQ (reference sequence).

The J gene is TRBJ1-2, the V gene TRBV29-1, with D unresolved. V was cut by 3 bases and J by 5 bases, with 7 bases left in between. Germline V gene data show CDR1 as SQVTM and CDR2 as ANQGSEA. This CDR3 spans 11 amino acids. CDR3 sequence: CSVELTYGYTF. The CDR3, as DNA: TGCAGCGTTGAGCTTACTTATGGCTACACCTTC.

This clonotype was observed at least ten times. The rearrangement joins TRBV7-2 to TRBJ1-2; D gene ambiguous. The CDR3 has 12 amino acids. The germline gives CDR1 SGHTA, CDR2 FQGNSA. The germline V and J ends were trimmed by 1 base and 8 bases, with 8 bases remaining between them. The CDR3 region is CASSLGVIGYTF. The CDR3 DNA reads TGTGCCAGCAGCTTAGGGGTAATCGGCTACACCTTC.

This clonotype was recorded once. This rearrangement joins TRBV5-6 to TRBJ2-7, with 8 bases matching TRBD1. Germline V gives CDR1 SGHDT, CDR2 YYEEEE. Trimming at V came to 1 base and at J to 2 bases, leaving 5 bases not matched to a gene. The CDR3 has 15 amino acids. CDR3 amino acids: CASSLRQGFTYEQYF. As DNA, the CDR3 is TGTGCCAGCAGCTTGAGACAGGGGTTCACCTACGAGCAGTACTTC.